The clone carrying this TCR beta chain occurred a few times. The data were taken from a study of blood T cell repertoires in COVID-19. Study-wide context: Sites across the United States, Italy and Spain contributed samples from acute and convalescent COVID-19.

In the original analysis: Estimated nucleated cell counts came from reference gene primer amplification. Some clones are missing from TCRdb's copy, which holds only in-frame ones; the method was immunoSEQ multiplex PCR. The DNA was the basis for D and trimming; V, J and clone size are from that table. The sample carries about 260,000 clones, about 85% recorded once. The V gene lost 6 bases and the J gene lost 2 bases, with 16 bases spanning the gap. The germline V gene encodes CDR1 MDHEN and CDR2 SYDVKM. CDR3 length: 15 amino acids. This chain joins TRBV28 and TRBJ1-2; D may be TRBD1 (6 bases). The specimen was peripheral blood. The origin of this receptor is a human donor in a cohort sampled during active COVID-19. In nucleotides, the CDR3 is TGTGCCAGCAGGGGAACCGGGACAAAGAACTATGGCTACACCTTC. Protein product: CASRGTGTKNYGYTF.